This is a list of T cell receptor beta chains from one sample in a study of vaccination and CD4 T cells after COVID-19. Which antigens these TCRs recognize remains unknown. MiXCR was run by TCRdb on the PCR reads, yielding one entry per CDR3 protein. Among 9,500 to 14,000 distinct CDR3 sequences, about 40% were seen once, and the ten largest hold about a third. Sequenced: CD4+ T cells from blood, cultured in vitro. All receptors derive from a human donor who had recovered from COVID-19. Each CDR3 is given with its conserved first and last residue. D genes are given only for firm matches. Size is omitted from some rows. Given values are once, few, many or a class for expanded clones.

DNA: TGTGCCAGCAGCTCCCACCCCTTAGCGGGGAAGGGTTATACGCAGTATTTT
CDR3: CASSSHPLAGKGYTQYF
D: TRBD2
J: TRBJ2-3
V: TRBV7-8
size: .
length: 17

DNA: TGTGCCAGCAGTGAAGCGAATACGCAGTATTTT
CDR3: CASSEANTQYF
D: .
J: TRBJ2-3
V: TRBV6-1
size: .
length: 11

DNA: TGTGCCAGCAGCCCCTCGGGGTCCGGGCAGTACTTC
CDR3: CASSPSGSGQYF
D: .
J: TRBJ2-7
V: TRBV7-9
size: once
length: 12

DNA: TGTGCCAGTGGCCAGGGCTATGGCTACACCTTC
CDR3: CASGQGYGYTF
D: .
J: TRBJ1-2
V: TRBV25-1
size: .
length: 11

DNA: TGTGCCAGCAGCTGGGACACTGAAGCTTTCTTT
CDR3: CASSWDTEAFF
D: .
J: TRBJ1-1
V: TRBV6-1
size: .
length: 11

DNA: TGTGCCAGCAGTCTAAACTCCGGGACAGCAGATACGCAGTATTTT
CDR3: CASSLNSGTADTQYF
D: TRBD1
J: TRBJ2-3
V: TRBV2
size: .
length: 15

DNA: TGTGCCAGCAGCCCCGCGAGTCCCTGGGGCTTCGGAAACACCATATATTTT
CDR3: CASSPASPWGFGNTIYF
D: .
J: TRBJ1-3
V: TRBV7-6
size: .
length: 17

DNA: TGTGCTATCGACGACAGGGGAGGGAAACTGTTTTTT
CDR3: CAIDDRGGKLFF
D: TRBD1
J: TRBJ1-4
V: TRBV2
size: .
length: 12

DNA: TGTGCCATCAGTGGACCGCCTACCGGGACAGGGGGTAATGAGCAGTTCTTC
CDR3: CAISGPPTGTGGNEQFF
D: TRBD1
J: TRBJ2-1
V: TRBV10-3
size: .
length: 17

DNA: TGTGCCATCAGTGATAGAGGGGGGACGGGCAATCAGCCCCAGCATTTT
CDR3: CAISDRGGTGNQPQHF
D: .
J: TRBJ1-5
V: TRBV10-3
size: .
length: 16

DNA: TGCAGTGCTAGAGTCCCAGGCTCCTATAATTCACCCCTCCACTTT
CDR3: CSARVPGSYNSPLHF
D: .
J: TRBJ1-6
V: TRBV20-1
size: .
length: 15

DNA: TGTGCCAGCAGTTTCAATGGGCCCGGCGAGCAGTACTTC
CDR3: CASSFNGPGEQYF
D: .
J: TRBJ2-7
V: TRBV27
size: .
length: 13

DNA: TGTGCCAGCAGCCCTAGACTTTACAGGGGGGGAGTAAATGGCTACACCTTC
CDR3: CASSPRLYRGGVNGYTF
D: TRBD1
J: TRBJ1-2
V: TRBV11-1
size: few
length: 17

DNA: TGTGCCAGCAGCGTAGACCGGAGGGGGGCCCGCTACACCTTC
CDR3: CASSVDRRGARYTF
D: .
J: TRBJ1-2
V: TRBV9
size: .
length: 14

DNA: TGTGCCAGTAGTATAGGTAGTGAAAAACTGTTTTTT
CDR3: CASSIGSEKLFF
D: .
J: TRBJ1-4
V: TRBV19
size: .
length: 12

DNA: TGTGCCAGCAGCTTAGGGCGGATGAACACTGAAGCTTTCTTT
CDR3: CASSLGRMNTEAFF
D: .
J: TRBJ1-1
V: TRBV11-3
size: .
length: 14

DNA: TGTGCCAGCAGCTGGGGGACTACAGATACGCAGTATTTT
CDR3: CASSWGTTDTQYF
D: .
J: TRBJ2-3
V: TRBV7-2
size: .
length: 13

DNA: TGTGCCAGCAGACCGGACAGGGTGAACACTGAAGCTTTCTTT
CDR3: CASRPDRVNTEAFF
D: TRBD1
J: TRBJ1-1
V: TRBV12-3/TRBV12-4
size: few
length: 14

DNA: TGTGCCAGCAGCTCACTGACCAAGACTGAGACCCAGTACTTC
CDR3: CASSSLTKTETQYF
D: .
J: TRBJ2-5
V: TRBV11-3
size: .
length: 14

DNA: TGTGCCATCAGCGCTAGCGGGGGGGTTTTCAATGAGCAGTTCTTC
CDR3: CAISASGGVFNEQFF
D: TRBD2
J: TRBJ2-1
V: TRBV10-3
size: .
length: 15

DNA: TGCAGTGCTAGAGGCAATGGATATGGCACTGAAGCTTTCTTT
CDR3: CSARGNGYGTEAFF
D: .
J: TRBJ1-1
V: TRBV20-1
size: few
length: 14

DNA: TGTGCCAGCAGCTTAGGGCGCGTGGCCCTTGAAGCTTTCTTT
CDR3: CASSLGRVALEAFF
D: .
J: TRBJ1-1
V: TRBV11-3
size: .
length: 14

DNA: TGTGCCAGCAGCCCACAGGGGCAGGAGACCCAGTACTTC
CDR3: CASSPQGQETQYF
D: TRBD1
J: TRBJ2-5
V: TRBV14
size: few
length: 13

DNA: TGTGCCAGCAGTTGGGCAGCGAAGAACACCGGGGAGCTGTTTTTT
CDR3: CASSWAAKNTGELFF
D: .
J: TRBJ2-2
V: TRBV12-3/TRBV12-4
size: few
length: 15

DNA: TGTGCCACCACAAGAGGCCGGGACTATGGCTACACCTTC
CDR3: CATTRGRDYGYTF
D: .
J: TRBJ1-2
V: TRBV19
size: .
length: 13

DNA: TGCGCCAGCACCGAGGGATGGGACGGCCTCCGGGGCTACACCTTC
CDR3: CASTEGWDGLRGYTF
D: .
J: TRBJ1-2
V: TRBV5-1
size: once
length: 15

DNA: TGTGCCAGCAGCCAGGGGTCCGGGTCTGAAGCTTTCTTT
CDR3: CASSQGSGSEAFF
D: .
J: TRBJ1-1
V: TRBV14
size: .
length: 13